This record concerns one T cell receptor beta chain sequence. Its target is unknown. The data derive from a study of beta chain features in type 1 diabetes. The CDR3 extends over 12 amino acids. CDR1 is MDHEN, CDR2 SYDVKM, per germline. The germline V and J ends were trimmed by 4 bases and 8 bases, with 11 bases remaining between them. Every bit of the isolated RNA underwent reverse transcription, so sequencing read expressed TCRB transcripts. The table came from immunoSEQ multiplex PCR; TCRdb's copy has only in-frame clones and leaves some out. The sample carries 350,000 to 450,000 clones, approximately 15% recorded once. Study-wide results and limits: Reduced insertions and increased deletions marked VDJ junctions in type 1 diabetes patients. All four CD4+ subsets of Type 1 diabetes patients contained TCRB CDR3s that were moderately but significantly shorter. Whether TCRB rearrangement is influenced by HLA type went unresolved here. For patients and controls alike, PCR might favor shorter templates to the same degree.

The V gene is TRBV28, the J gene TRBJ1-2; no clear D gene. The sequence was obtained from a young woman in good health. The specimen sequenced was naive CD4+ T cells from blood. CDR3 region: CASSYVVGGYTF. CDR3 in DNA: TGTGCCAGCAGTTACGTTGTGGGCGGCTACACCTTC.